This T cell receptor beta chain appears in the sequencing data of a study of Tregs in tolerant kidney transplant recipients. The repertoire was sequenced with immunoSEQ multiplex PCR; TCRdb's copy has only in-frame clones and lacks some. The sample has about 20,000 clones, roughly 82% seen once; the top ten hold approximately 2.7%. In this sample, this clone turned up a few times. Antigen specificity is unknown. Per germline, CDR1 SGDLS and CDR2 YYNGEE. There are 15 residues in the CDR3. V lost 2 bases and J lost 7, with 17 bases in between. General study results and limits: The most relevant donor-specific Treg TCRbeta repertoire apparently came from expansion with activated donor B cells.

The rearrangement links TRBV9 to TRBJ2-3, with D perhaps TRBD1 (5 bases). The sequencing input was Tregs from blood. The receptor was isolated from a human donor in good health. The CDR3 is CASSVGRRGYNTQYF. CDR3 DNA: TGTGCCAGCAGCGTGGGGCGGAGAGGCTATAATACGCAGTATTTT.